This T cell receptor beta chain originates from a study of blood T cells in healthy people across ages. This clonotype was seen ten or more times. The authors ran a second PCR of about 7 to 11 cycles using a sample-barcoded 5' primer and a J-beta primer mix. From the 5' RACE reads, TCRdb called clonotypes with MiXCR, one entry per CDR3 protein. Of hundreds of thousands of distinct CDR3 sequences in the sample, 29% were seen once. The V and J ends lost 4 bases and 0 bases respectively, with 8 bases between them. Germline V CDR1 and CDR2: SNHLY, FYNNEI. The CDR3 loop spans 14 amino acids. The chain uses TRBV2 and TRBJ2-3; D possibly uses TRBD1 or TRBD2 (5 bases each). This TCR derives from a woman older than 75 in good health. The source material was blood. The CDR3 protein is CASSGGISTDTQYF. Written as DNA, the CDR3 is TGTGCCAGCAGTGGGGGGATTAGCACAGATACGCAGTATTTT.